This is a list of T cell receptor beta chains from one sample in a study of response to subunit inactivated influenza vaccine. TCRdb redid the calling of the RT-PCR reads with MiXCR, one entry per CDR3 protein. The sample yields 750,000 to 850,000 distinct CDR3 sequences, 15% to 20% seen once. Sequencing used PBMCs from blood, obtained around 5 days after vaccination. The receptor source for this set is a man in his fifties or sixties who received an inactivated influenza vaccine. The CDR3 runs from the conserved cysteine through the conserved F or W. Each record gives: V gene, J gene, D gene, CDR3 protein. The D gene is left open where the match is weak.

V gene: TRBV29-1
J gene: TRBJ2-7
D gene: TRBD2
CDR3 protein: CSVEDRVLAGNYEQYF

V gene: TRBV9
J gene: TRBJ2-7
D gene: .
CDR3 protein: CASSESGARGYEQYF

V gene: TRBV3-1
J gene: TRBJ2-2
D gene: .
CDR3 protein: CASSQDRKLFF

V gene: TRBV27
J gene: TRBJ2-7
D gene: .
CDR3 protein: CASSFGVTGNEQYF

V gene: TRBV24-1
J gene: TRBJ2-1
D gene: .
CDR3 protein: CATSATGSSYNEQFF

V gene: TRBV7-9
J gene: TRBJ2-1
D gene: TRBD2
CDR3 protein: CASSPWWEGLSYNEQFF

V gene: TRBV10-3
J gene: TRBJ2-3
D gene: .
CDR3 protein: CAISDMWEGTDTQYF

V gene: TRBV7-2
J gene: TRBJ1-5
D gene: .
CDR3 protein: CASSLRGRNQPQHF

V gene: TRBV20-1
J gene: TRBJ2-3
D gene: .
CDR3 protein: CSASLSGADTQYF

V gene: TRBV12-3/TRBV12-4
J gene: TRBJ2-5
D gene: TRBD2
CDR3 protein: CASSPPRISGHQETQYF

V gene: TRBV20-1
J gene: TRBJ2-2
D gene: .
CDR3 protein: CSAGIDIYTGELFF

V gene: TRBV20-1
J gene: TRBJ2-3
D gene: TRBD2
CDR3 protein: CSLQAAGETQYF

V gene: TRBV20-1
J gene: TRBJ2-3
D gene: .
CDR3 protein: CSAGDRRGLDTQYF

V gene: TRBV20-1
J gene: TRBJ2-1
D gene: .
CDR3 protein: CSASGVSNEQFF

V gene: TRBV5-1
J gene: TRBJ2-6
D gene: .
CDR3 protein: CASSVRQGGANVLTF

V gene: TRBV7-2
J gene: TRBJ1-5
D gene: TRBD1
CDR3 protein: CASSLAGTGVGQPQHF

V gene: TRBV5-1
J gene: TRBJ1-5
D gene: .
CDR3 protein: CASSPTDRRTEPQHF

V gene: TRBV6-1
J gene: TRBJ2-7
D gene: .
CDR3 protein: CASSASGYPGEQYF

V gene: TRBV6-2/TRBV6-3
J gene: TRBJ2-2
D gene: .
CDR3 protein: CASSYGGRVLPGELFF

V gene: TRBV20-1
J gene: TRBJ1-5
D gene: .
CDR3 protein: CSASSGDQPQHF

V gene: TRBV20-1
J gene: TRBJ2-3
D gene: .
CDR3 protein: CSAKTGGTDTQYF

V gene: TRBV5-1
J gene: TRBJ1-1
D gene: TRBD1
CDR3 protein: CASSLKDRVETEAFF

V gene: TRBV7-9
J gene: TRBJ2-1
D gene: .
CDR3 protein: CASSRNPNEQFF

V gene: TRBV11-2
J gene: TRBJ2-7
D gene: .
CDR3 protein: CASSLVRQGFSYEQYF

V gene: TRBV27
J gene: TRBJ2-2
D gene: TRBD2
CDR3 protein: CASSLTSGSSTGELFF

V gene: TRBV5-1
J gene: TRBJ1-1
D gene: TRBD1
CDR3 protein: CASSLDRGLTGTEAFF

V gene: TRBV3-1
J gene: TRBJ1-1
D gene: .
CDR3 protein: CASGTAQTGAFF

V gene: TRBV12-3/TRBV12-4
J gene: TRBJ2-1
D gene: TRBD2
CDR3 protein: CASRPLAESYNEQFF

V gene: TRBV12-3/TRBV12-4
J gene: TRBJ2-1
D gene: .
CDR3 protein: CASEQGGISNEQFF

V gene: TRBV12-3/TRBV12-4
J gene: TRBJ2-6
D gene: .
CDR3 protein: CASILNGRRSGANVLTF

V gene: TRBV20-1
J gene: TRBJ2-1
D gene: .
CDR3 protein: CSARDLSVRGPYNEQFF

V gene: TRBV20-1
J gene: TRBJ2-3
D gene: .
CDR3 protein: CSARDVGGGGAVLEDTQYF

V gene: TRBV6-1
J gene: TRBJ2-1
D gene: .
CDR3 protein: CASSVFEGYEQFF

V gene: TRBV18
J gene: TRBJ2-3
D gene: .
CDR3 protein: CASSPSRSRADTQYF

V gene: TRBV20-1
J gene: TRBJ1-2
D gene: .
CDR3 protein: CSARGQGSYGYTF

V gene: TRBV20-1
J gene: TRBJ1-2
D gene: TRBD1
CDR3 protein: CSARAERTGGQDGYTF

V gene: TRBV5-1
J gene: TRBJ1-2
D gene: TRBD1
CDR3 protein: CASSVLGQGDGYTF